A selection of T cell receptor beta chains follows, all from one sample in a study of blood T cell repertoires in COVID-19. TCRdb keeps only in-frame clones here, not all; method: immunoSEQ multiplex PCR. The sample has about 360,000 clones, around 84% seen once; the top ten hold under 3%. The sequencing sample was made of peripheral blood. All receptors derive from a human donor in a cohort sampled during active COVID-19. Each CDR3 is given with its conserved first and last residue. The D gene is left open where the match is weak. The size entry is marked missing in some rows and otherwise reads once, few, many or a size class.

>-|TRBV3-1/TRBV3-2|-|16|TRBJ2-1
TGTGCCAGCAGCCCCCCCGGACACCCTTACTACAATGAGCAGTTCTTC
CASSPPGHPYYNEQFF
>TRBD1|TRBV5-1|few|16|TRBJ2-1
TGCGCCAGCAGCTCGTACACAGGGGTTCTGTACAATGAGCAGTTCTTC
CASSSYTGVLYNEQFF
>TRBD1|TRBV6-5|-|15|TRBJ1-2
TGTGCCAGCAGTTCAGGGACTCCCAGGGGGTATGGCTACACCTTC
CASSSGTPRGYGYTF
>TRBD2|TRBV28|-|18|TRBJ2-3
TGTGCCAGCAGTTCCCATTGGCGCCTAGCGGGAGAGTCAGATACGCAGTATTTT
CASSSHWRLAGESDTQYF
>-|TRBV5-1|-|13|TRBJ1-2
TGCGCCAGCGCGAGACAAGAGAACTATGGCTACACCTTC
CASARQENYGYTF
>-|TRBV19|-|15|TRBJ1-5
TGTGCCGGGTCACCCACAGCAGGGGGCAATCAGCCCCAGCATTTT
CAGSPTAGGNQPQHF
>TRBD1|TRBV19|-|13|TRBJ1-6
TGTGCCAGCACGGGACAGCCACCTTCACCCCTCCACTTT
CASTGQPPSPLHF
>TRBD1|TRBV27|-|16|TRBJ1-5
TGTGCCAGCAGTCCCTATCTCGGGACAGTTTATCAGCCCCAGCATTTT
CASSPYLGTVYQPQHF
>TRBD2|TRBV28|-|19|TRBJ2-3
TGTGCCAGCAGTCTCCCGACTAGCGGGAGGGCTTCTAGCACAGATACGCAGTATTTT
CASSLPTSGRASSTDTQYF
>-|TRBV5-4|-|15|TRBJ1-1
TGTGCCAGCAGCTTCGGTACGGGGGATGGCGCTGAAGCTTTCTTT
CASSFGTGDGAEAFF
>-|TRBV3-1/TRBV3-2|-|15|TRBJ2-5
TGTGCCAGCAGCCGCCCCAGGGGATGGTGGGAGACCCAGTACTTC
CASSRPRGWWETQYF
>-|TRBV6-5|-|15|TRBJ1-1
TGTGCCAGCAGTTACTCGACAGACTCGAACACTGAAGCTTTCTTT
CASSYSTDSNTEAFF
>TRBD1|TRBV19|once|15|TRBJ2-7
TGTGCCAGTAGCCAGACAGGGCGTGAACCCTACGAGCAGTACTTC
CASSQTGREPYEQYF
>TRBD1|TRBV6-4|-|15|TRBJ2-1
TGTGCCAGCAGCCGGGACAGGGGAGGATGGGATGAGCAGTTCTTC
CASSRDRGGWDEQFF
>TRBD2|TRBV24-1|-|16|TRBJ2-3
TGTGCCACCAGTGATTGGGGGGGAGGAAGGGAAGATACGCAGTATTTT
CATSDWGGGREDTQYF
>-|TRBV12-3/TRBV12-4|-|13|TRBJ2-5
TGTGCCAGCAGTTTCACAGGGCCGGAGACCCAGTACTTC
CASSFTGPETQYF
>TRBD1|TRBV19|once|13|TRBJ1-2
TGTGCCAGTAGTTGGGGGACAGAGTATGGCTACACCTTC
CASSWGTEYGYTF
>TRBD2|TRBV28|-|17|TRBJ2-5
TGTGCCAGCAGTTTGGTACCCGCGACTAGCGGACAAGAGACCCAGTACTTC
CASSLVPATSGQETQYF
>-|TRBV19|-|15|TRBJ1-5
TGTGCCAGTAGGCTACAGGTGGCTTTCAATCAGCCCCAGCATTTT
CASRLQVAFNQPQHF
>-|TRBV18|-|15|TRBJ2-5
TGTGCCAGCTCACCGCTCCGTGGGGCCCAAGAGACCCAGTACTTC
CASSPLRGAQETQYF
>TRBD2|TRBV27|once|13|TRBJ2-1
TGTGCCAGCAATTTAGCGGGAGGAAATGAGCAGTTCTTC
CASNLAGGNEQFF